One sample yielded the 20 T cell receptor beta chains listed below, sequenced in a study of cytomegalovirus exposure and HLA in healthy donors. A multiplex PCR was run with 60 Vbeta primers and 13 Jbeta primers. Sequenced by immunoSEQ multiplex PCR; TCRdb stores in-frame clones only, minus some. Found here are approximately 110,000 clones, about three quarters of them singletons; the top ten hold roughly 1.1%. The sample was PBMCs. The receptors shown here come from a woman aged 25-40 years in good health and CMV-seronegative.

The chain carries TRBV9 and TRBJ2-3; 9 bases align to TRBD2. With V trimmed by 0 bases and J by 0 bases, 17 bases remained unmatched. Germline V CDR1 and CDR2: SGDLS, YYNGEE. CDR3 length: 21 residues. The CDR3: CASSVDPTTSGISSSTDTQYF. CDR3 in DNA: TGTGCCAGCAGCGTAGACCCAACGACTAGCGGAATCTCTTCTAGCACAGATACGCAGTATTTT.

The chain carries TRBV13 and TRBJ2-2; 13 bases map to TRBD2. V lost 5 bases and J lost 5; bases outside the gene matches: 8. The CDR3 has 17 residues. From germline, CDR1 is PRHDT and CDR2 FYEKMQ (reference sequence). CDR3 loop: CASSGRTSGSDTGELFF. DNA for the CDR3: TGTGCCAGCAGCGGAAGGACTAGCGGGAGCGATACCGGGGAGCTGTTTTTT.

This clone occurred once. The chain employs TRBV6-6 and TRBJ2-7; 10 bases align to TRBD1. Germline V gene data show CDR1 as MNHNY and CDR2 as SVGAGI (reference sequence). The CDR3 contains 15 residues. V lost 0 bases and J lost 7; bases outside the gene matches: 6. DNA of the CDR3: TGTGCCAGCAGTTACTCACCGGGACAGGGGTGGGAGCAGTACTTC. This codes for CASSYSPGQGWEQYF.

This rearrangement joins TRBV15 to TRBJ2-5; D possibly corresponds to TRBD2 (6 bases). V lost 4 bases to trimming and J lost 3 bases, with 12 bases between them. Germline V gene sequence: CDR1 LNHNV, CDR2 YYDKDF (reference sequence). This CDR3 contains 14 residues. CDR3 amino acids: CATSIPRREETQYF. As DNA, the CDR3 is TGTGCCACCAGCATCCCCCGGAGGGAAGAGACCCAGTACTTC. The whole variable domain, remainder taken from reference TRBV15 and TRBJ2-5, is DAMVIQNPRYQVTQFGKPVTLSCSQTLNHNVMYWYQQKSSQAPKLLFHYYDKDFNNEADTPDNFQSRRPNTSFCFLDIRSPGLGDTAMYLCATSIPRREETQYFGPGTRLLVL.

This clone was found once. This sequence joins TRBV19 and TRBJ2-3; TRBD2 matches at 12 bases. Germline CDR1 LNHDA, CDR2 SQIVND (reference sequence). With 3 bases clipped from V and 4 bases from J, the junction kept 5 bases outside the gene matches. The CDR3 has 16 residues. CDR3 sequence (DNA): TGTGCCAGTAGTATTTTGGCTAGCGGGGGGGCAGATACGCAGTATTTT. It translates to CASSILASGGADTQYF.

V usage is TRBV28 and J usage is TRBJ2-7, with 11 nucleotides matching TRBD2. The germline CDR1 and CDR2 sequences are MDHEN and SYDVKM. After removal of 4 bases from V and 5 bases from J, the junction contained 4 bases not matched to a gene. This CDR3 has 14 residues. The CDR3 spells CASSSLAGVNEQYF. Here the CDR3 DNA reads TGTGCCAGCAGTTCACTAGCGGGGGTCAACGAGCAGTACTTC.

Concerning this clone itself: The junction departs from the called germline gene at one end, perhaps through a read error. This chain uses TRBV7-9 with TRBJ1-5; weak D call: TRBD1 (6 bases). Germline CDR1 and CDR2: SEHNR and FQNEAQ (reference sequence). The CDR3 loop spans 12 amino acids. CDR3 residues: CSSSNQGSPQHF. Written as DNA, the CDR3 is TGTTCCAGCAGCAATCAGGGGTCCCCCCAGCATTTT.

Points on this clone: Relative to the germline gene, one junction end is altered; a read error may explain this. V gene TRBV6-5 combines with J gene TRBJ1-2; D remains unclear. Germline V gives CDR1 MNHEY, CDR2 SVGAGI. The CDR3 sequence is 12 residues long. The CDR3 loop is CDMKTPSYGYTF. CDR3 sequence (DNA): TGCGACATGAAGACACCGAGCTATGGCTACACCTTC.

The rearrangement joins TRBV15 to TRBJ2-2; 10 nucleotides match TRBD1. The CDR3 sequence is 15 residues long. Unmatched junction bases numbered 0, after V lost 1 base and J lost 4 bases. CDR1 LNHNV and CDR2 YYDKDF come from the germline V gene (reference sequence). CDR3 sequence: CATSRGQGATGELFF. CDR3 sequence (DNA): TGTGCCACCAGCAGAGGACAGGGGGCCACCGGGGAGCTGTTTTTT.

The DNA for the CDR3 is TGTGCCAGCAGTTACCGGGGGGGTGAAGCTTTCTTT. Its translation: CASSYRGGEAFF. The chain links TRBV6-5 to TRBJ1-1, with D perhaps TRBD1 (5 bases). The germline gives CDR1 MNHEY, CDR2 SVGAGI. This CDR3 spans 12 amino acids. V lost 2 bases and J lost 7, with 8 bases in between.

V gene TRBV27 combines with J gene TRBJ2-5; 12 nucleotides agree with TRBD2. The germline V gene has CDR1 MNHEY and CDR2 SMNVEV (reference sequence). This CDR3 region has 17 residues. Losses at the gene ends were 4 bases for V and 5 bases for J; bases not matched to a gene: 11. DNA for the CDR3: TGTGCCAGCAGTTCCTACCCCGGACTAGCGGGAAGGGAGACCCAGTACTTC. Translated: CASSSYPGLAGRETQYF.

The V call is TRBV2, the J call TRBJ2-7, with 11 nucleotides matching TRBD2. The V gene end was trimmed by 6 bases and the J gene end by 1 base; junction bases not matched to a gene: 5. CDR3 length: 15 residues. The germline gives CDR1 SNHLY, CDR2 FYNNEI. CDR3 in DNA: TGTGCCAGCAGAGCTAGCGGGGGGACGTCCTACGAGCAGTACTTC. It encodes CASRASGGTSYEQYF.

V is TRBV19 and J is TRBJ2-5, with TRBD1 as a possible D gene (5 bases). V lost 5 bases and J lost 4, with 20 bases in between. CDR3 length: 16 residues. Germline V gene sequence: CDR1 LNHDA, CDR2 SQIVND (reference sequence). The CDR3 reads CASSPTQSPRGETQYF. In DNA, the CDR3 is TGTGCCAGTAGTCCCACACAATCTCCTAGGGGAGAGACCCAGTACTTC.

The J gene is TRBJ2-5, the V gene TRBV19; D may be TRBD1 (6 bases). The CDR3 has 15 amino acids. The germline V and J ends were trimmed by 4 bases and 5 bases, with 17 bases remaining between them. Germline lookup yields CDR1 LNHDA and CDR2 SQIVND (reference sequence). The CDR3 bases are TGTGCCAGTAGTAATTGGGGGAACAGGGAGGAGACCCAGTACTTC. Protein product: CASSNWGNREETQYF.

The chain employs TRBV10-3 and TRBJ1-1, with D possibly matching TRBD1 (5 bases). Germline V gene sequence: CDR1 ENHRY, CDR2 SYGVKD. The CDR3 is 13 amino acids. V shed 4 bases and J shed 1 base, with 7 bases lying between them. CDR3: CAISVGENTEAFF. The CDR3, as DNA: TGTGCCATCAGTGTAGGGGAGAACACTGAAGCTTTCTTT.

The rearrangement joins TRBV30 to TRBJ2-5; 7 bases are a match to TRBD1. This CDR3 has 13 amino acids. The germline V gene encodes CDR1 GTSNPN and CDR2 SVGIG (reference sequence). After removal of 4 bases from V and 2 bases from J, the junction contained 4 bases not matched to a gene. The CDR3 here is CAWTRDRQETQYF. The CDR3 DNA follows: TGTGCCTGGACCCGGGACAGACAAGAGACCCAGTACTTC.

The chain combines TRBV9 with TRBJ2-1; D gene uncertain. The CDR3 is made up of 13 amino acids. Between the trimmed V and J ends, which lost 0 bases and 5 bases, there was a span of 6 bases. Germline CDR1 reads SGDLS; CDR2 reads YYNGEE. The CDR3 bases are TGTGCCAGCAGCGTAGCTACCAACAATGAGCAGTTCTTC. It translates to CASSVATNNEQFF. The variable domain in full, completed from reference TRBV9 and TRBJ2-1, reads DSGVTQTPKHLITATGQRVTLRCSPRSGDLSVYWYQQSLDQGLQFLIQYYNGEERAKGNILERFSAQQFPDLHSELNLSSLELGDSALYFCASSVATNNEQFFGPGTRLTVL.

The chain has TRBV4-1 and TRBJ2-7; TRBD1 agrees at 7 bases. Germline CDR1 MGHRA, CDR2 YSYEKL. This CDR3 contains 14 residues. Trimming cost V 3 bases and J 2 bases; bases outside gene matches: 4. The CDR3 loop reads CASSHIGQAYEQYF. The DNA for the CDR3 is TGCGCCAGCAGCCACATCGGACAGGCCTACGAGCAGTACTTC.

DNA of the CDR3: TGTGCCAGCAGCGTTTCTTCTCAAACGACTAGCGGGAGGAGCGATACGCAGTATTTT. This gives the protein CASSVSSQTTSGRSDTQYF. The chain recombines TRBV9 with TRBJ2-3; 13 positions agree with TRBD2. V was clipped by 2 bases and J by 6 bases; unmatched bases: 15. The CDR3 loop spans 19 amino acids. From germline, CDR1 is SGDLS and CDR2 YYNGEE.

This clone ranks as medium-sized. This chain links TRBV6-5 with TRBJ2-1; 9 nucleotides align to TRBD1. Germline-derived CDR1 and CDR2 are MNHEY and SVGAGI. V dropped 8 bases and J dropped 2; count of bases not matched to a gene: 4. CDR3 length: 14 residues. The CDR3 DNA reads as TGTGCCAGCGGGGGGACAGGGCCCTACAATGAGCAGTTCTTC. Protein: CASGGTGPYNEQFF.